This record concerns one T cell receptor beta chain sequence. This sample is part of a study of blood T cell repertoires in COVID-19. Study as a whole: Collection of acute and convalescent COVID-19 samples took place in the United States, Italy and Spain. PBMCs, B-cell-depleted T cells, or T cells provided the cDNA or gDNA that made up the material.

V was pared by 7 bases and J by 7 bases, with 8 bases of the junction left unmatched. The CDR3 length is 13 residues. Germline CDR1 is SGDLS and CDR2 is YYNGEE. Authors' processing steps: Reference gene primer amplification gave nucleated cell count estimates. Clones were sequenced by immunoSEQ multiplex PCR, and TCRdb holds only the in-frame ones, with some missing. D and trimming were read from the DNA, whereas the V and J calls and clone size are those reported in that table. The sample lists around 130,000 clones; under 90% were seen once. The clonotype originates from a man in his sixties with acute or convalescent COVID-19. The sequenced sample consisted of peripheral blood. The V gene is TRBV9, the J gene TRBJ2-7; 10 bases agree with TRBD2. The CDR3 bases are TGTGCCAGCTCGGCTAGCGGGAGTCGTGAGCAGTACTTC. Translated: CASSASGSREQYF.